The rows below give T cell receptor beta chains drawn from one sample of a study of T cells in Graves' hyperthyroidism and ophthalmopathy. TCRdb passed the multiplex PCR reads through MiXCR, listing each CDR3 protein once. The sample shows hundreds of thousands of distinct CDR3 sequences, 11% to 15% of them seen only once. Input material: blood. The receptors were gathered from a man aged 45-60 years with Graves' ophthalmopathy. Both conserved end residues are part of each CDR3.

J gene: TRBJ2-5
V gene: TRBV6-6
CDR3 protein: CASSYSLGESQETQYF

J gene: TRBJ1-6
V gene: TRBV18
CDR3 protein: CASSPPSVNSPLHF

J gene: TRBJ2-1
V gene: TRBV6-1
CDR3 protein: CAKESNEQFF

J gene: TRBJ2-5
V gene: TRBV2
CDR3 protein: CASRTRTAGQGTQYF

J gene: TRBJ1-2
V gene: TRBV7-9
CDR3 protein: CASSLVRGPNYGYTF

J gene: TRBJ2-1
V gene: TRBV7-8
CDR3 protein: CASSYGQSTNEQFF

J gene: TRBJ2-1
V gene: TRBV7-9
CDR3 protein: CASSQLAGGPSEQFF

J gene: TRBJ2-5
V gene: TRBV7-6
CDR3 protein: CASRVGTGGVETQYF

J gene: TRBJ1-2
V gene: TRBV24-1
CDR3 protein: CATSDSQGGNYGYTF

J gene: TRBJ2-3
V gene: TRBV7-6
CDR3 protein: CASSLWERADTQYF

J gene: TRBJ2-3
V gene: TRBV18
CDR3 protein: CASSPPSAGADTQYF

J gene: TRBJ2-1
V gene: TRBV4-2
CDR3 protein: CASSQDPGDNEQFF

J gene: TRBJ2-7
V gene: TRBV6-1
CDR3 protein: CASSENGARYF

J gene: TRBJ2-3
V gene: TRBV5-5
CDR3 protein: CASSLGGLADTDTQYF

J gene: TRBJ1-3
V gene: TRBV12-5
CDR3 protein: CASGPSGQGNTIYF

J gene: TRBJ2-7
V gene: TRBV28
CDR3 protein: CASSLAEEDYEQYF

J gene: TRBJ2-5
V gene: TRBV5-8
CDR3 protein: CASSSTGTSETQYF

J gene: TRBJ2-1
V gene: TRBV20-1
CDR3 protein: CSARGTVNEQFF

J gene: TRBJ2-1
V gene: TRBV12-3/TRBV12-4
CDR3 protein: CASTLQGIGRDEQFF

J gene: TRBJ2-6
V gene: TRBV20-1
CDR3 protein: CSARRTGGSGANVLTF

J gene: TRBJ2-1
V gene: TRBV5-8
CDR3 protein: CASSSSGPRLLSGEQFF

J gene: TRBJ1-5
V gene: TRBV29-1
CDR3 protein: CSVAGGPQPQHF

J gene: TRBJ1-3
V gene: TRBV6-1
CDR3 protein: CASRETGRNTIYF

J gene: TRBJ2-3
V gene: TRBV3-1
CDR3 protein: CASSQVVAGGYTDTQYF

J gene: TRBJ1-2
V gene: TRBV10-3
CDR3 protein: CAISAGRHYTF

J gene: TRBJ1-1
V gene: TRBV7-2
CDR3 protein: CASSLGTVNTEAFF

J gene: TRBJ2-7
V gene: TRBV27
CDR3 protein: CASSLSPLPPVHEQYF

J gene: TRBJ2-3
V gene: TRBV20-1
CDR3 protein: CSARDGLAGGPADTQYF

J gene: TRBJ1-1
V gene: TRBV3-1
CDR3 protein: CASSQEQGARNTEAFF

J gene: TRBJ2-7
V gene: TRBV2
CDR3 protein: CASSEFLAGDYEQYF

J gene: TRBJ1-4
V gene: TRBV10-3
CDR3 protein: CAISVGQGVAEKLFF

J gene: TRBJ2-7
V gene: TRBV20-1
CDR3 protein: CSASQGYEQYF

J gene: TRBJ2-7
V gene: TRBV20-1
CDR3 protein: CSARVPSGAAYEQYF

J gene: TRBJ1-2
V gene: TRBV28
CDR3 protein: CASSATGWGTGVPYGYTF

J gene: TRBJ2-7
V gene: TRBV9
CDR3 protein: CASSPGGSGSSYEQYF

J gene: TRBJ2-1
V gene: TRBV30
CDR3 protein: CAGTGTSDNEQFF

J gene: TRBJ2-5
V gene: TRBV5-1
CDR3 protein: CASSSGIGGKETQYF

J gene: TRBJ2-1
V gene: TRBV19
CDR3 protein: CASSMSAWAGVSLHNEQFF

J gene: TRBJ2-5
V gene: TRBV28
CDR3 protein: CASSPTSGSGGRWETQYF

J gene: TRBJ2-7
V gene: TRBV20-1
CDR3 protein: CSARGGTGADEQYF

J gene: TRBJ2-7
V gene: TRBV2
CDR3 protein: CASQSNYEQYF

J gene: TRBJ2-1
V gene: TRBV7-3
CDR3 protein: CASSLNPGTLYNEQFF

J gene: TRBJ2-7
V gene: TRBV9
CDR3 protein: CASSVYPPDEQYF

J gene: TRBJ2-1
V gene: TRBV2
CDR3 protein: CASRTGLVGNEQFF

J gene: TRBJ1-2
V gene: TRBV5-1
CDR3 protein: CASSLDNYYTF

J gene: TRBJ2-5
V gene: TRBV9
CDR3 protein: CASSVEAGVWETQYF

J gene: TRBJ1-1
V gene: TRBV5-1
CDR3 protein: CASSLFAGTRLNTEAFF

J gene: TRBJ2-3
V gene: TRBV9
CDR3 protein: CASSAKGGQGTDTQYF

J gene: TRBJ1-2
V gene: TRBV27
CDR3 protein: CASSPGTARSYTF

J gene: TRBJ1-2
V gene: TRBV20-1
CDR3 protein: CSARGPNLDSYGYTF

J gene: TRBJ2-7
V gene: TRBV15
CDR3 protein: CATSRNPTGLSSEQYF

J gene: TRBJ2-7
V gene: TRBV5-6
CDR3 protein: CASSHDRVIYEQYF

J gene: TRBJ2-5
V gene: TRBV7-8
CDR3 protein: CASSFIPSGIGETQYF

J gene: TRBJ2-3
V gene: TRBV19
CDR3 protein: CASSPSLGRGTDTQYF

J gene: TRBJ1-1
V gene: TRBV13
CDR3 protein: CASSLDLRGGTEAFF

J gene: TRBJ2-5
V gene: TRBV12-3/TRBV12-4
CDR3 protein: CASNPGLAGETQYF

J gene: TRBJ2-1
V gene: TRBV5-1
CDR3 protein: CASSSSGKEYNEQFF

J gene: TRBJ1-4
V gene: TRBV6-1
CDR3 protein: CATSLEKLFF

J gene: TRBJ2-1
V gene: TRBV27
CDR3 protein: CASIETSGRSNSYNEQFF